The T cell receptor (beta chain) described here comes from a study of breast tumors, draining lymph nodes, adjacent tissues (dated by TCRdb to about 2016). Background for the entire study: TCR beta repertoires were compared across tumor, adjacent nontumor tissue and axillary lymph nodes obtained from breast cancer patients. In human breast cancer, the study set out to evaluate how tumor, surrounding tissue and draining lymph node repertoires relate to one another and whether T cells may move between these sites.

The CDR3 runs 14 amino acids, cysteine and phenylalanine included. The sequence is cut down to CDR3 DNA, 42 bases in frame from base 1. V and J are truncated by 3 bases and 7 bases respectively, leaving an intervening sequence of 13 bases. The germline V gene gives CDR1 as KGHSH and CDR2 as LQKENI. Lymph node samples were obtained from the axillary draining lymph nodes of breast cancer patients. What the research found in general, with its limitations: The data were considered consistent with most tumor T cells being derived from the lymph node and subsequently expanding within tumor tissue. Tumor T-cell repertoires showed less diversity than lymph node repertoires and more diversity than nontumor tissue repertoires, and tumor T-cell repertoires showed preferential V and J gene usage. Rather than being directly demonstrated, the conclusion that tumor T cells originate in lymph nodes was presented as consistent with a hypothesis. Tumor and nontumor tissue repertoires were found to be significantly more similar in luminal-like than in basal-like breast cancer.

The instrument given in TCRdb is Illumina HiSeq 2000. Multiplex PCR amplification was used to generate the TCR beta chain libraries. High-throughput sequencing was used to analyze the amplified TCR beta chain products. TCRdb applied fastp at Q25 and MiXCR to the public reads, then kept only in-frame beta chains. Every entry covers one CDR3 protein and lists the most common genes and DNA from its rows. This sample lists about 94,000 distinct CDR3 sequences; roughly 28% were detected once. The ten largest clones take up more than 8% of the sample. The table lists this clonotype with many counts. Its antigen is not yet known. Nothing much larger sits one base from this clone, and base qualities are not available.

The chain is encoded by TRBV18 joined to TRBJ2-1; no D gene can be assigned with confidence. The receptor comes from a female donor with breast cancer. Some clones in this sample may be carry-over from other donors' samples. Material for sequencing was axillary lymph node tissue. The nucleotide sequence is TGTGCCAGCTCACCGCCACTAACCGGTAATGAGCAGTTCTTC. This encodes CASSPPLTGNEQFF.